This TCR beta chain is drawn from a study of OX40 agonist ivuxolimab in advanced cancers. General study findings and limits: CD4+ T cells averaged fewer expanded clones than CD8+ T cells. Clonal expansion from baseline to week 6 occurred in both CD4+ and CD8+ T cells.

The V gene's germline CDR1 is SGDLS and CDR2 YYNGEE. V shed 3 bases and J shed 7 bases, with 19 bases lying between them. The CDR3 consists of 15 residues. With regard to this clone: Its target is not known.

Only in-frame clones appear in the TCRdb table, and some are missing; sequencing was by immunoSEQ multiplex PCR. There are fewer than 65,000 clones in the sample; roughly 91% occur only once, and just over 1.4% lies in the top ten. The investigators sampled blood at baseline, at cycle 4 day 1, and at cycle 7 day 1. This clonotype was sampled from an adult with an advanced solid tumor such as melanoma, head and neck, liver or kidney cancer. This chain joins TRBV9 and TRBJ1-2; D is perhaps TRBD1 (6 bases). The sequences come from CD4+ or CD8+ T cells sorted from blood, collected in a trial of the OX40 agonist ivuxolimab. CDR3: CASSADPRGAGGYTF. The DNA of the CDR3 is TGTGCCAGCAGCGCCGACCCTCGGGGGGCTGGTGGCTACACCTTC.